This T cell receptor beta chain emerged from a study of somatic mutations in cytotoxic T cells in rheumatoid arthritis. Overall study results and limits: In about an eighth of the roughly 60 patients, the largest CD8+ clone exceeded 20% of CD8+ cells.

Concerning this clone itself: Its antigen is not known.

Purity of the CD4+ and CD8+ cells, isolated by positive magnetic bead selection, was checked by flow cytometry. Trimming left V 4 bases short and J 3 bases short, with 9 bases between. This CDR3 has 13 residues. CDR1 and CDR2 (germline): MNHEY, SVGAGI. The repertoire was sequenced with immunoSEQ multiplex PCR; TCRdb's copy has only in-frame clones and lacks some. The top ten clones hold about 11% of a sample with 20,000 to 25,000 clones, about four fifths of them seen once. The TCR sequence derives from an adult with rheumatoid arthritis. The sequencing input was CD8+ T cells sorted from blood. The V and J genes are TRBV6-5 and TRBJ1-1; D remains ambiguous. CDR3 region: CASSSGRYTEAFF. DNA of the CDR3: TGTGCCAGCAGTTCCGGGAGGTACACTGAAGCTTTCTTT.